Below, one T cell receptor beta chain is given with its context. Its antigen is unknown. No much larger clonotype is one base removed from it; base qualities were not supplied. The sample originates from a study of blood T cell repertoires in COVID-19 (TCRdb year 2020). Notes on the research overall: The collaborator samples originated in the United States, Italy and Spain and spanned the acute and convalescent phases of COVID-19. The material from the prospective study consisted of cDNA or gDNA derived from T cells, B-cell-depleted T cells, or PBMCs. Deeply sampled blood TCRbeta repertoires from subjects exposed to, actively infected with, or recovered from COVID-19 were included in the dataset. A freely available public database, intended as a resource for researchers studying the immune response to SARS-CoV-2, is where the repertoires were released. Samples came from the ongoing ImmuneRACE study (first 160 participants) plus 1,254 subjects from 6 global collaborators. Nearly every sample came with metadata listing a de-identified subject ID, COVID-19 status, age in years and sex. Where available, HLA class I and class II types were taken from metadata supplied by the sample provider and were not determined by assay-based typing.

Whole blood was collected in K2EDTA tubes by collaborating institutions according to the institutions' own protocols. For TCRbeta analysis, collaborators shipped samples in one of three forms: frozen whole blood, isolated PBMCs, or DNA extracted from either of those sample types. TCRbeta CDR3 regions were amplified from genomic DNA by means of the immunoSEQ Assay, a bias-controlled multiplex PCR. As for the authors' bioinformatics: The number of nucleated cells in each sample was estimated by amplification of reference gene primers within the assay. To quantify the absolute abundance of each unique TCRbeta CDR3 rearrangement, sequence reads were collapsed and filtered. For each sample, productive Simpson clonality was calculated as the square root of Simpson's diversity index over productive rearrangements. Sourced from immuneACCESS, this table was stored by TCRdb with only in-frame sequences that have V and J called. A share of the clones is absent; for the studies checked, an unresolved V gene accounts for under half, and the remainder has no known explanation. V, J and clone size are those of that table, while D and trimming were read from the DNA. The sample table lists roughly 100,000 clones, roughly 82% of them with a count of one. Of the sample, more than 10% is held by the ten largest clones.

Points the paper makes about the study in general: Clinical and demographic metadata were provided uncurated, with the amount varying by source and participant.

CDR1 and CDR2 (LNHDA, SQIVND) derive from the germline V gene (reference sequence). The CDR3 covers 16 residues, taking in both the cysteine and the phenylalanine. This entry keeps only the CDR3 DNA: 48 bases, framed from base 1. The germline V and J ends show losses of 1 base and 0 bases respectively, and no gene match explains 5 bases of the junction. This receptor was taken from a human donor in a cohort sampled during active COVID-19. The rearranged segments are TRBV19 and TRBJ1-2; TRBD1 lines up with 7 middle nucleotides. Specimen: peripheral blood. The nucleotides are TGTGCCAGTAGTATAGTAGGGACAGCCTCTAACTATGGCTACACCTTC. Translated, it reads CASSIVGTASNYGYTF.